The next 31 T cell receptor beta chains were all read from a single sample in a study of tissue T cells after allogeneic stem cell transplantation. Time point of the sample: mouse harvest day 7 after allogeneic transplant. Each mouse received 10^7 T-cell-depleted marrow cells plus 10^6 splenic CD5+ T cells by tail vein. Produced via immunoSEQ multiplex PCR; TCRdb's table is partial and in-frame only. The data contain about 8,300 clones, around 48% of them singletons. Sequencing was performed on gut tissue. The receptor set was obtained from a female BALB/c mouse given C57BL/6 T cells with graft-versus-host disease after an allogeneic hematopoietic cell transplant.

As for this clone: Each gene name is a mouse one. The sequenced fragment ends 1 residue before the CDR3 boundary, so the rest is inferred from the germline J gene. V usage is TRBV3 and J usage is TRBJ1-1; D ambiguous. The germline gives CDR1 SNHLY, CDR2 FYNGKV (reference sequence). This CDR3 has 14 residues. V gave up 2 bases and J gave up 0 bases, with 7 bases separating them. The CDR3 DNA, read in part, is TGTGCCAGCAGCTTAAGGGATGCAAACACAGAAGTCTTC. It is translated as CASSLRDANTEVF. The whole CDR3 sequence reads CASSLRDANTEVFF.

As to this clone: One junction end does not reproduce the germline sequence, and a read error may be involved. Genes and germline come from the mouse. The read terminates 1 residue before the CDR3 end, so the remaining end is supplied by the germline J gene. The chain employs TRBV13-2 and TRBJ1-2; tentatively, D is TRBD1 (5 bases). CDR3 length: 14 residues. The germline V gene encodes CDR1 NNHNN and CDR2 SYGAGS (reference sequence). CDR3 residues: CASSDGHPNSDYTF. The DNA read from the CDR3 is TGTGCCAGCAGTGATGGACACCCAAACTCCGACTACACC.

This clone is labeled medium-sized. Mouse gene names apply. The CDR3 goes on 1 residue after the read ends, and that part is filled in from the germline J gene. This chain uses TRBV3 with TRBJ1-2; 7 bases agree with TRBD1. Germline CDR1 SNHLY, CDR2 FYNGKV (reference sequence). The CDR3 runs to 13 residues. V lost 5 bases to trimming and J lost 4 bases; unmatched junction nucleotides: 4. CDR3 in amino acids: CASSPDRTSDYTF. Partial CDR3 DNA: TGTGCCAGCAGCCCGGACAGGACCTCCGACTACACC.

This clone was observed once. The gene names here belong to mouse. Read coverage stops 1 residue before the CDR3 terminus; the germline J gene supplies the remainder. The rearrangement uses TRBV20 and TRBJ1-2; D not resolved. V lost 0 bases and J 2 bases, leaving 7 bases between the germline ends. This CDR3 comprises 13 residues. Germline CDR1 reads GFQATS; CDR2 reads STVNSAI. Incomplete CDR3 DNA: TGTGGTGCTAGGGATCAACAGAACTCCGACTACACC. The encoded protein is CGARDQQNSDYT. The entire CDR3 reads CGARDQQNSDYTF.

Comment on this clone: Any gene name here is a mouse gene name. This chain's CDR3 is CASSRTGGYTEVFF. The sequenced part of the CDR3 DNA is TGTGCCAGCAGCAGGACAGGGGGCTACACAGAAGTCTTC. The V call is TRBV15, the J call TRBJ1-1, with 11 nucleotides matching TRBD1. Coverage ceases 1 residue before the CDR3 finishes, and the germline J gene fills in the end. With V trimmed by 6 bases and J by 3 bases, 3 bases remained unmatched. Germline V gene data show CDR1 as SGHND and CDR2 as FRSKSL. This CDR3 contains 14 residues.

Notes on this clone: Any gene name here is a mouse gene name. The read ends 1 residue shy of where the CDR3 ends; the end is completed using the germline J gene. The chain employs TRBV14 and TRBJ2-4; tentatively, D is TRBD1 or TRBD2 (6 bases each). Germline lookup yields CDR1 SGHDT and CDR2 FRDEAV. The CDR3 extends over 15 amino acids. With 2 bases removed from V and 0 bases from J, the gap between germline ends came to 10 bases. CDR3 sequence reads: CASSLGAWSQNTLYF. The sequenced CDR3 bases are TGTGCCAGCAGTTTGGGGGCGTGGAGTCAAAACACCTTGTAC.

Note on this clone: Gene labels here are mouse ones. The read comes to an end 1 residue before the CDR3 does, leaving the germline J gene to fill in the end. The genes are TRBV23 and TRBJ2-5. CDR1 KGHTA and CDR2 FQNQQP come from the germline V gene. There are 14 residues in the CDR3. The sequenced CDR3 bases are TGCTCCAGCAGTCAATCCGCAATCCAAGACACCCAGTAC. Translated, it gives CSSSQSAIQDTQY. The entire CDR3 protein reads CSSSQSAIQDTQYF. Complete variable domain (other parts from reference TRBV23 and TRBJ2-5): DAAVTQKPRYLIKMKGQEAEMKCIPEKGHTAVFWYQQKQSKELKFLIYFQNQQPLDQIDMVKERFSAVCPSSSLCSLGIRTCEAEDSALYLCSSSQSAIQDTQYFGPGTRLLVL.

On this clone itself: Gene and germline names: mouse. The read terminates 1 residue ahead of where the CDR3 ends, so the germline J gene completes it. V is TRBV16 and J is TRBJ1-4; 11 nucleotides align to TRBD1. The CDR3 runs to 15 residues. The germline gives CDR1 SGHSA, CDR2 FRNQAP. J lost 5 bases, V lost 5 bases, and 4 bases had no gene match. The part of the CDR3 DNA that was read is TGTGCAAGCAGCCAGAGGGACAGGGGGAACGAAAGATTATTT. Protein: CASSQRDRGNERLF. The complete CDR3 sequence is CASSQRDRGNERLFF.

Regarding this clone: Each gene name is a mouse one. The missing CDR3 end, 1 residue past where the read stops, is filled in from the germline J gene. The chain uses TRBV19 and TRBJ2-1, with D perhaps TRBD2 (6 bases). From germline, CDR1 is FNHDT and CDR2 SITEND (reference sequence). CDR3 size: 14 residues. Trimming left V 6 bases short and J 3 bases short, with 13 bases between. Incomplete CDR3 DNA: TGTGCCAGCACCCCCTGGGGCCTCTATGCTGAGCAGTTC. Encoded protein: CASTPWGLYAEQF. From start to end, the CDR3 is CASTPWGLYAEQFF.

This clone is large within its sample. All gene names here are mouse names. Coverage ceases 1 residue before the CDR3 finishes, and the germline J gene fills in the end. The genes are TRBV26 and TRBJ1-1; tentative D call: TRBD1 (6 bases). There are 13 residues in the CDR3. The germline V gene encodes CDR1 KGHPV and CDR2 FQNQEV (reference sequence). V gave up 6 bases and J gave up 1 base, with 9 bases separating them. The CDR3 region is CASSADRNTEVFF. Incomplete CDR3 DNA: TGTGCCAGCAGCGCGGACAGAAACACAGAAGTCTTC.

The sample holds a few counts of this clone. These gene names are mouse names. CDR3 sequence: CASSLDWGVNYAEQFF. CDR3 DNA, as far as it was read: TGTGCAAGCAGCCTCGACTGGGGGGTCAACTATGCTGAGCAGTTC. This sequence joins TRBV16 and TRBJ2-1; 10 bases match TRBD2. From the germline J gene comes the end of the CDR3, since the read stops 1 residue before it. The germline CDR1 and CDR2 sequences are SGHSA and FRNQAP. The junction had 5 bases not matched to a gene; V was cut back by 5 bases and J by 1 base. The CDR3 consists of 16 residues.

On this clone itself: Here the gene names and germline are mouse. Read sequence stops 1 residue before the CDR3 end, and the germline J gene provides the missing end. The J gene is TRBJ2-1, the V gene TRBV12-1; TRBD1 matches at 9 bases. The CDR3 covers 14 residues. The ends lost 1 base at V and 3 bases at J; junction bases unmatched: 0. The germline CDR1 and CDR2 sequences are SGHSN and HYEKVE. The sequenced CDR3 bases are TGTGCCAGCTCTCTGGGACAGGGCTATGCTGAGCAGTTC. This encodes CASSLGQGYAEQF. The full CDR3 reads CASSLGQGYAEQFF.

To note about this clone: Gene names are the mouse ones. The read terminates 1 residue before the CDR3 end, so the remaining end is supplied by the germline J gene. J is TRBJ2-3 and V is TRBV3, with D possibly being TRBD2 (6 bases). The V gene's germline CDR1 is SNHLY and CDR2 FYNGKV (reference sequence). V was pared by 3 bases and J by 0 bases, with 7 bases between. CDR3 length: 14 residues. The CDR3 region is CASSFWGSAETLYF. CDR3 DNA, as far as it was read: TGTGCCAGCAGCTTTTGGGGGAGTGCAGAAACGCTGTAT.

Worth noting for this clone: Here the gene names and germline are mouse. The CDR3 is cut off 1 residue early in the read; its end comes from the germline J gene. V gene TRBV26 combines with J gene TRBJ2-1, with D perhaps TRBD2 (7 bases). This CDR3 is built from 14 residues. V lost 2 bases and J 4 bases, leaving 9 bases between the germline ends. Germline V gene lookup returns CDR1 KGHPV and CDR2 FQNQEV (reference sequence). CDR3 protein: CASSLEGGYAEQFF. CDR3 DNA (partial): TGTGCCAGCAGTCTGGAGGGGGGGTATGCTGAGCAGTTC.

This clone occurred a few times. Gene names are mouse gene names. The CDR3 end falls 1 residue outside the read, so it is completed with the germline J gene. The chain combines TRBV3 with TRBJ1-3; D gene unclear. This CDR3 comprises 14 residues. Trimming removed 4 bases from V and 0 bases from J, with 7 bases in between. Germline loops: CDR1 SNHLY, CDR2 FYNGKV (reference sequence). The CDR3 DNA, read in part, is TGTGCCAGCAGCTCAACAAATTCTGGAAATACGCTCTAT. Amino acid sequence: CASSSTNSGNTLY. The CDR3 as a whole reads CASSSTNSGNTLYF.

With regard to this clone: Mouse gene names and germline throughout. The missing CDR3 end, 1 residue past where the read stops, is filled in from the germline J gene. The rearrangement joins TRBV5 to TRBJ1-5; D not certain. V was pared by 0 bases and J by 2 bases, with 8 bases between. Germline lookup yields CDR1 LGHNA and CDR2 YNLKQL (reference sequence). The CDR3 extends over 15 amino acids. CDR3 loop: CASSQDGWDNQAPLF. The CDR3 DNA, read in part, is TGTGCCAGCAGCCAAGATGGGTGGGACAACCAGGCTCCGCTT.

On this clone itself: Gene labels here are mouse ones. The CDR3 is cut off 1 residue early in the read; its end comes from the germline J gene. This chain links TRBV19 with TRBJ2-5, with no clear D. This CDR3 spans 13 amino acids. V was shortened by 3 bases and J by 2 bases, with 7 bases between the two germline ends. CDR1 is FNHDT, CDR2 SITEND, per germline (reference sequence). Incomplete CDR3 DNA: TGTGCCAGCAGTAGGGCAGTCCAAGACACCCAGTAC. It specifies CASSRAVQDTQY. The whole CDR3 protein is CASSRAVQDTQYF.

This clone was seen more than once but under ten times. Germline and genes here are mouse. The CDR3 end lies 1 residue beyond the end of the read and is filled in from the germline J gene. The chain links TRBV2 to TRBJ2-3; D gene ambiguous. The V gene lost 4 bases and the J gene lost 1 base, with 12 bases spanning the gap. Germline V gene sequence: CDR1 LGHNA, CDR2 YSYQKL. There are 15 residues in the CDR3. The CDR3: CASSLGRQGAETLYF. CDR3 bases read: TGTGCCAGCAGCCTCGGGAGGCAGGGTGCAGAAACGCTGTAT.

This clone was found a few times. The genes are named according to mouse. The CDR3 end falls 1 residue outside the read, so it is completed with the germline J gene. V and J are TRBV4 and TRBJ2-3; D is possibly TRBD2 (6 bases). The V gene's germline CDR1 is LGHDT and CDR2 YNNKQL (reference sequence). The CDR3 spans 15 residues. Trimming shortened V by 3 bases and J by 0 bases, and 10 bases separated the two germline ends. Partial CDR3 DNA: TGTGCCAGCAGCTATCTGGGGACTAGTGCAGAAACGCTGTAT. It specifies CASSYLGTSAETLY. The whole CDR3 region reads CASSYLGTSAETLYF.

Concerning this clone itself: Gene names are the mouse ones. Coverage ceases 1 residue before the CDR3 finishes, and the germline J gene fills in the end. The chain employs TRBV13-2 and TRBJ1-4; D perhaps matches TRBD1 (6 bases). The CDR3 totals 14 residues. Per germline, CDR1 NNHNN and CDR2 SYGAGS (reference sequence). V was trimmed by 2 bases and J by 2 bases, leaving 7 bases between them. CDR3 loop: CASGEGGSNERLFF. CDR3 bases read: TGTGCCAGCGGTGAAGGGGGATCCAACGAAAGATTATTT.

Details on this clone: Genes and germline come from the mouse. The CDR3 is cut off 1 residue early in the read; its end comes from the germline J gene. J is TRBJ1-2 and V is TRBV4; D not resolved. Germline V gene lookup returns CDR1 LGHDT and CDR2 YNNKQL (reference sequence). Trimming stripped 5 bases from V and 0 bases from J, with 7 bases between. The CDR3 is 13 residues long. CDR3 protein: CASSPTPNSDYTF. CDR3 bases read: TGTGCCAGCAGCCCGACACCAAACTCCGACTACACC.

With respect to this clone: Germline and genes here are mouse. The missing CDR3 end, 1 residue past where the read stops, is filled in from the germline J gene. The V gene is TRBV1, the J gene TRBJ2-7; no definite D call. With 3 bases removed from V and 6 bases from J, the gap between germline ends came to 6 bases. Germline lookup yields CDR1 NSQYPW and CDR2 LRSPGD (reference sequence). The CDR3 runs to 11 residues. The CDR3 spells CTCSAWAEQYF. CDR3 DNA (partial): TGCACCTGCAGTGCGTGGGCTGAACAGTAC. The whole variable domain, remainder taken from reference TRBV1 and TRBJ2-7, is VTLLEQNPRWRLVPRGQAVNLRCILKNSQYPWMSWYQQDLQKQLQWLFTLRSPGDKEVKSLPGADYLATRVTDTELRLQVANMSQGRTLYCTCSAWAEQYFGPGTRLTVL.

This clone came up once. The genes and germline here are from mouse. With the read ending 1 residue before the CDR3 end, the germline J gene is used to fill in that end. The genes are TRBV23 and TRBJ2-3; the table gives TRBD2 as D, unverified against the DNA. CDR1 KGHTA and CDR2 FQNQQP come from the germline V gene. The CDR3 consists of 16 residues. The CDR3 DNA, read in part, is TGCTCCAGCAGTCAATCGGGCGGGGGGCGCCCAGAAACGCTGTAT. Its translation is CSSSQSGGGRPETLY. The entire CDR3 protein reads CSSSQSGGGRPETLYF.

Regarding this clone: Gene names are the mouse ones. The read ends 1 residue before the CDR3 terminus; that terminus is restored from the germline J gene. The gene calls are TRBV26 and TRBJ1-5; the D is unclear. This CDR3 spans 15 amino acids. Trimming took off 2 bases at V and 0 bases at J, with 8 bases between the two ends. Germline values: CDR1 KGHPV, CDR2 FQNQEV (reference sequence). Partial CDR3 DNA: TGTGCCAGCAGTCTGGAGACATATAACAACCAGGCTCCGCTT. This encodes CASSLETYNNQAPL. In full, the CDR3 is CASSLETYNNQAPLF.

This clone was counted only a few times. Genes and germline are mouse. From the germline J gene comes the end of the CDR3, since the read stops 1 residue before it. The chain has TRBV19 and TRBJ2-7, with 12 bases matching TRBD1. V shed 4 bases and J 7 bases; nucleotides not matched to a gene: 9. CDR3 length equals 15 residues. The V gene's germline CDR1 is FNHDT and CDR2 SITEND (reference sequence). CDR3 sequence reads: CASSAPGQGAGEQYF. The part of the CDR3 DNA that was read is TGTGCCAGCAGTGCTCCGGGACAGGGGGCGGGCGAACAGTAC.

A note on this clone: Genes here carry mouse names. The read falls 1 residue short of the CDR3 end, and the missing part is taken from the germline J gene. Additional DNA sequences in this sample encode the identical CDR3. The chain is built from TRBV23 and TRBJ1-1; the table names TRBD1, a call not compared with the DNA. Looked up from germline, CDR1 is KGHTA and CDR2 is FQNQQP. This CDR3 comprises 13 residues. The CDR3 DNA, read in part, is TGCTCCAGCAGTCAATCTCAGAACACAGAAGTCTTC. This encodes CSSSQSQNTEVF. The whole CDR3 region reads CSSSQSQNTEVFF.

This clone was recorded once. Gene and germline names: mouse. Read data end 1 residue before the CDR3 end; the end is taken from the germline J gene. J is TRBJ1-1 and V is TRBV12-2; 9 bases fit TRBD1. V lost 0 bases to trimming and J lost 3 bases; unmatched junction nucleotides: 4. Germline V gene lookup returns CDR1 SGHLS and CDR2 HYDKME. This CDR3 has 15 residues. CDR3 loop: CASSLRGQGDTEVFF. Incomplete CDR3 DNA: TGTGCCAGCTCTCTCCGGGGACAGGGAGACACAGAAGTCTTC.

On this clone: Gene labels here are mouse ones. Read data end 1 residue before the CDR3 end; the end is taken from the germline J gene. The chain combines TRBV19 with TRBJ2-7; TRBD1 matches at 10 bases. Germline values: CDR1 FNHDT, CDR2 SITEND (reference sequence). The CDR3 is 13 residues long. The V segment lost 9 bases and the J segment 0 bases; nucleotides outside the gene matches: 3. CDR3 residues: CANRDRGSYEQYF. The CDR3 DNA, read in part, is TGTGCCAACAGGGACAGGGGCTCCTATGAACAGTAC.

There are a few counts of this clone. The genes are named according to mouse. The sequenced fragment ends 1 residue before the CDR3 boundary, so the rest is inferred from the germline J gene. V is TRBV26 and J is TRBJ2-1, with 7 bases fitting TRBD2. Per germline, CDR1 KGHPV and CDR2 FQNQEV (reference sequence). This CDR3 has 13 residues. Trimming cost V 7 bases and J 3 bases; bases outside gene matches: 3. The DNA read from the CDR3 is TGTGCCAGCAAACTGGGGATCTATGCTGAGCAGTTC. It codes for CASKLGIYAEQF. The full CDR3 protein is CASKLGIYAEQFF. Using reference TRBV26 and TRBJ2-1 for the parts outside the CDR3, the full variable domain is NSKVIQTPRYLVKGQGQKAKMRCIPEKGHPVVFWYQQNKNNEFKFLINFQNQEVLQQIDMTEKRFSAECPSNSPCSLEIQSSEAGDSALYLCASKLGIYAEQFFGPGTRLTVL.

This clone is judged medium-sized (0.01 to 0.1%). Gene names are the mouse ones. The missing CDR3 end, 1 residue past where the read stops, is filled in from the germline J gene. The chain joins TRBV17 to TRBJ2-5, with TRBD2 identical over 7 bases. V lost 3 bases, J lost 3 bases, and 6 bases stayed unmatched. From germline, CDR1 is MNHDT and CDR2 YYDKIL. The CDR3 runs to 15 residues. The CDR3 DNA, read in part, is TGTGCTAGCAGTAGGGGGGGGACTTTTCAAGACACCCAGTAC. This encodes CASSRGGTFQDTQY. The CDR3 as a whole reads CASSRGGTFQDTQYF.

This clone is termed medium-sized (0.01 to 0.1%). Gene and germline names: mouse. The read terminates 1 residue before the CDR3 end, so the remaining end is supplied by the germline J gene. The genes are TRBV31 and TRBJ1-3, with D possibly TRBD1 on 6 matching bases. The germline V gene has CDR1 GKSSPN and CDR2 SITVG. Trimming left V 0 bases short and J 1 base short, with 7 bases between. The CDR3 contains 14 residues. Partial CDR3 DNA: TGTGCCTGGAGTCTGGGGGCATCTGGAAATACGCTCTAT. Protein product: CAWSLGASGNTLY. The whole CDR3 protein reads CAWSLGASGNTLYF.